This record concerns one TCR beta chain sequence. Its binding antigen is unknown. The data were taken from a study of T cells expressing NK-cell markers (dated by TCRdb to about 2020). Turning to the overall study: TCR beta-chain repertoires were profiled in sorted CD3+CD56+NKG2C+, CD3+CD56+NKG2C- and CD3+CD56-NKG2C+ T-cell subsets from about 8 donors. Among the eight sequenced donors, only one was HCMV-seronegative, while the other seven were HCMV-seropositive. All eight donors whose samples were sequenced were randomly selected healthy volunteers, three of them men and five women. Libraries were sequenced as 2 x 150 bp reads on Illumina HiSeq 2000/2500, MiSeq or NextSeq.

Beyond this particular receptor, the publication reports: Those dominant clonotypes were again the most abundant among CD3+CD56-NKG2C+ cells in a few donors, at about 25-65%. Whether the expanded NKG2C-expressing T cell clones were specific for HCMV antigens remained unclear. In six donors, the dominant CD3+CD56+NKG2C+ clonotypes were found to rank among the top 10 CD8+ clonotypes and to make up roughly 1.0-7.0% of CD8+ T cells.

HCMV-specific IgG was detected in serum with a commercial ELISA kit to determine HCMV serostatus. Peripheral blood mononuclear cells were isolated from blood by Ficoll density gradient centrifugation. TCRdb lists the instrument as Illumina HiSeq 2000. The TCR beta cDNA libraries were made using 5'RACE template switching, a step that added both a universal primer site and unique molecular identifiers. Priming for cDNA synthesis came from the TCR beta constant segment, and two successive PCR amplification steps followed. Concerning the study's data processing: MIGEC was used to demultiplex reads and group the reads by UMI, and MiTCR was used to assemble and quantify clonotypes. To exclude erroneous sequences, only TCR cDNA sequences supported by at least two reads were retained. The tcR package was used for downstream repertoire analysis, and clonotypes were matched across fractions by CDR3 nucleotide sequence plus V segment. Antigen specificity was annotated against VDJdb with VDJmatch, allowing one amino acid substitution in CDR3. Each entry corresponds to one CDR3 protein sequence from reads that TCRdb reprocessed, and DNA is not given. What appears here as the V and J calls and clone size reflects TCRdb's work, not the paper's. For this sample, the table gives over 350,000 distinct CDR3 sequences. Roughly a tenth of the sample is taken by the ten largest.

Inclusive of the bounding cysteine and phenylalanine, the CDR3 is 14 residues long. DNA is not on record. Reading the germline V gene (reference sequence) gives CDR1 DFQATT and CDR2 SNEGSKA. This receptor was obtained from a woman in her forties or fifties in good health. Donor details come from another sample of the same person, matched by shared clones. The chain joins TRBV20-1 to TRBJ2-6; the D call from TCRdb, TRBD1, cannot be confirmed without DNA. Material for sequencing was blood T cells: a sorted CD56 or NKG2C T cell subset, CD4+ or CD8+ T cells, or bulk PBMC T cells (not recorded which). The CDR3 here reads CSATRGSGANVLTF.